The present T cell receptor (beta chain) was sequenced within a study of control samples from healthy donors and cancer patients. The assay was immunoSEQ multiplex PCR, and TCRdb's table has in-frame clones only and misses some. The data hold roughly 88,000 clones, with 93% observed a single time. J was trimmed by 7 bases and V by 0 bases; bases with no gene match: 4. CDR1 and CDR2 (germline): LNHNV, YYDKDF (reference sequence). The CDR3 loop spans 15 amino acids. The chain carries TRBV15 and TRBJ2-2, with TRBD1 matching over 8 bases. The sample consisted of blood. The origin of this receptor is a man between 18 and 29 years old in good health. CDR3 in amino acids: CATSRDRGLGGELFF. Here the CDR3 DNA reads TGTGCCACCAGCAGAGACAGGGGGCTTGGCGGGGAGCTGTTTTTT.